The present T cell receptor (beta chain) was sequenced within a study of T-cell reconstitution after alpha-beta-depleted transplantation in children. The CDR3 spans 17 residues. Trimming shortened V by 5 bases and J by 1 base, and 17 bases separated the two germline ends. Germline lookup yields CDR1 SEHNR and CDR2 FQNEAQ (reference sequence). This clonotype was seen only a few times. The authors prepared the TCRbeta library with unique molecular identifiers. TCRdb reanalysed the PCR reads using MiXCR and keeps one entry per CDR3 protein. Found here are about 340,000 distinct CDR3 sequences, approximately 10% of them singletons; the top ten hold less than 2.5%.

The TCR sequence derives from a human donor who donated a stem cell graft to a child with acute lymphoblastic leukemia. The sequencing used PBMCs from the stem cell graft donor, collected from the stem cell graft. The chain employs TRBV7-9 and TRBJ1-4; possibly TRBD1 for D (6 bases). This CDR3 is CASSPRGHEGTNEKLFF. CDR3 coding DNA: TGTGCCAGCAGCCCGAGGGGACATGAGGGAACTAATGAAAAACTGTTTTTT. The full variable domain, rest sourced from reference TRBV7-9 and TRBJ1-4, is DTGVSQNPRHKITKRGQNVTFRCDPISEHNRLYWYRQTLGQGPEFLTYFQNEAQLEKSRLLSDRFSAERPKGSFSTLEIQRTEQGDSAMYLCASSPRGHEGTNEKLFFGSGTQLSVL.